This T cell receptor beta chain originates from a study of regulatory T cells in long-lasting Graves disease. Described time point: newly diagnosed GD, antithyroid drugs for less than 3 months. Making the TCR library involved RNA that had been extracted from PBMCs. This clonotype was seen many times. Its antigen is unknown. Germline V gives CDR1 SNHLY, CDR2 FYNNEI. Germline trimming cut 4 bases from V and 4 bases from J; bases unmatched to any gene: 4. The CDR3 runs to 14 residues. Arm-PCR of CDR3 regions and iRepertoire HTBI primers were the basis on which TCR beta libraries were built. One entry per CDR3 protein, called by TCRdb with MiXCR from the multiplex PCR reads. The profile shows hundreds of thousands of distinct CDR3 sequences, 16% of them singletons. The study, taken as a whole, reports: Persistent Graves' cases showed lower TCR diversity than newly diagnosed cases.

These data were also reused for a study on T cells in Graves' hyperthyroidism and ophthalmopathy. That source notes: The study left out patients who had uncontrolled infection, other autoimmune disease, pregnancy or lactation.

This sequence was found in a woman in her twenties or thirties with Graves disease. The material was peripheral blood mononuclear cells (PBMCs), obtained at new diagnosis, from a patient treated with antithyroid drugs. The V and J genes are TRBV2 and TRBJ2-7, with TRBD1 matching 10 bases. CDR3 amino acids: CASSAGTGEYEQYF. In DNA, the CDR3 is TGTGCCAGCAGTGCCGGGACAGGGGAGTACGAGCAGTACTTC.